This T cell receptor (beta chain) is drawn from a study of T cell changes during pregnancy in multiple sclerosis. The CDR3 is made up of 15 amino acids. The V gene's germline CDR1 is ENHRY and CDR2 SYGVKD. V was clipped by 2 bases and J by 4 bases; unmatched bases: 4. Libraries were prepared by immunoSEQ multiplex PCR; TCRdb keeps only in-frame clonotypes and omits some of them. This sample yields tens of thousands of clones, of which approximately 95% are seen a single time; roughly 0.94% belongs to the top ten. The source of this sequence is a female donor with multiple sclerosis, enrolled in a pregnancy study. This specimen was peripheral blood, taken in the first trimester of pregnancy. The J gene is TRBJ1-1, the V gene TRBV10-3; TRBD1 aligns across 10 bases. CDR3 sequence: CAISEATGGGTEAFF. The CDR3 bases are TGTGCCATCAGTGAGGCGACAGGGGGCGGCACTGAAGCTTTCTTT.